The entry below gives a single TCR beta chain sequence along with its context. Its target is unknown. The V and J ends lost 3 bases and 5 bases, in that order; junction bases with no gene match: 4. CDR3 size: 14 residues. Germline-derived CDR1 and CDR2 are SGHRS and YFSETQ. This entry belongs to a study of beta chain features in type 1 diabetes. Study-wide results and caveats: TCRB CDR3s were moderately but significantly shorter in Type 1 diabetes patients in all four CD4+ subsets.

The study reverse transcribed the entire isolated RNA, so it sequenced expressed TCRB transcripts. Data came from immunoSEQ multiplex PCR; TCRdb stores just in-frame clones and leaves some out. The sample has a few hundred thousand clones, about 14% seen once; the top ten hold over 0.014%. The source of this sequence is a woman younger than 30 with type 1 diabetes. The V call is TRBV5-1, the J call TRBJ2-1; 8 bases are a match to TRBD2. Material: naive CD4+ T cells from blood. The CDR3 nucleotides are TGCGCCAGCAGCTCGGGGGGGGGCAACAATGAGCAGTTCTTC. Translating it yields CASSSGGGNNEQFF.